These 12 T cell receptor beta chains share one sample of origin, sequenced in a study of response to subunit inactivated influenza vaccine. Each CDR3 protein gets one entry after TCRdb re-called the RT-PCR reads with MiXCR. The data contain around 760,000 distinct CDR3 sequences, 11% to 15% of them singletons. The input for sequencing was PBMCs from blood, taken about 14 days before vaccination. The origin of the receptors is a man in his fifties who received an inactivated influenza vaccine.

This clonotype appeared a few times. This rearrangement joins TRBV2 to TRBJ2-1, with 9 bases matching TRBD2. Losses at the gene ends were 3 bases for V and 7 bases for J; bases not matched to a gene: 7. CDR1 is SNHLY and CDR2 is FYNNEI in the germline V gene. The CDR3 contains 15 residues. The chain's CDR3 is CASSDWTSARNEQFF. For the CDR3, the DNA is TGTGCCAGCAGTGACTGGACTAGCGCTCGGAATGAGCAGTTCTTC.

The chain couples TRBV5-1 to TRBJ2-1; 7 bases map to TRBD2. J lost 9 bases, V lost 3 bases, and 9 bases had no gene match. Germline CDR1 SGHRS, CDR2 YFSETQ. The CDR3 covers 14 residues. CDR3 loop: CASSWGGSVGEQFF. The CDR3 coding sequence is TGCGCCAGCAGCTGGGGCGGGAGCGTGGGTGAGCAGTTCTTC.

The gene calls are TRBV20-1 and TRBJ2-2, with D unresolved. The germline V and J ends were trimmed by 0 bases and 1 base, with 12 bases remaining between them. This CDR3 has 16 amino acids. The V gene's germline CDR1 is DFQATT and CDR2 SNEGSKA (reference sequence). The CDR3 here is CSARDPGPGNTGELFF. CDR3 coding DNA: TGCAGTGCTAGAGATCCAGGTCCGGGGAACACCGGGGAGCTGTTTTTT.

The J gene is TRBJ2-2, the V gene TRBV27, with TRBD2 matching over 7 bases. CDR1 and CDR2 from the germline V gene are MNHEY and SMNVEV (reference sequence). V lost 6 bases, J lost 1 base, and 8 bases stayed unmatched. The CDR3 runs 16 residues. The CDR3 bases are TGTGCCAGCAGGGAGCCCGGGGGGAAGAACACCGGGGAGCTGTTTTTT. Its protein is CASREPGGKNTGELFF.

The chain couples TRBV2 to TRBJ1-5, with TRBD1 as a possible D gene (6 bases). CDR1 is SNHLY and CDR2 is FYNNEI in the germline V gene. The CDR3 contains 14 residues. V lost 6 bases and J lost 5, with 14 bases in between. The CDR3 bases are TGTGCCAGCAGGGAGGACAGCCGAGATCAGCCCCAGCATTTT. Amino acids: CASREDSRDQPQHF.

This clonotype appeared a few times. This chain joins TRBV6-1 and TRBJ2-2; D ambiguous. CDR1 is MNHNS and CDR2 is SASEGT in the germline V gene. This CDR3 comprises 15 residues. Trimming left V 6 bases short and J 4 bases short, with 15 bases between. The CDR3 reads CASSVFGRSTGELFF. The CDR3 region has the DNA TGTGCCAGCAGCGTTTTCGGGCGGAGCACCGGGGAGCTGTTTTTT.

This clonotype was seen just once. V is TRBV28 and J is TRBJ2-7; 8 bases map to TRBD2. The CDR3 has 16 residues. Germline V gene lookup returns CDR1 MDHEN and CDR2 SYDVKM. V was pared by 3 bases and J by 2 bases, with 9 bases of the junction left unmatched. CDR3 in DNA: TGTGCCAGCAGTTTGTGGGCGGGAGGTGCAACCTACGAGCAGTACTTC. Residues: CASSLWAGGATYEQYF.

The DNA of the CDR3 is TGCGCCAGCCAAGAGGAGGGAGGTTCCTACAATGAGCAGTTCTTC. Translation: CASQEEGGSYNEQFF. The V gene is TRBV5-1, the J gene TRBJ2-1, with a tentative D call TRBD2 (6 bases). Germline CDR1 reads SGHRS; CDR2 reads YFSETQ. The CDR3 has 15 amino acids. Trimming stripped 7 bases from V and 1 base from J, with 15 bases between.

The chain employs TRBV20-1 and TRBJ2-3; D is perhaps TRBD2 (5 bases). The V gene lost 2 bases and the J gene lost 6 bases, with 9 bases spanning the gap. This CDR3 spans 12 amino acids. CDR1 is DFQATT, CDR2 SNEGSKA, per germline (reference sequence). The CDR3: CSARNSGDTQYF. The CDR3 nucleotides are TGCAGTGCTAGAAACTCGGGGGATACGCAGTATTTT.

The chain has TRBV6-6 and TRBJ2-5; 9 bases align to TRBD1. CDR3 length equals 13 residues. CDR1 MNHNY and CDR2 SVGAGI come from the germline V gene (reference sequence). Trimming took 7 bases from V and 3 from J; bases not matched to a gene: 3. CDR3 coding DNA: TGTGCCAGCAACGGACAGGGGAAAGAGACCCAGTACTTC. This encodes CASNGQGKETQYF.

The chain carries TRBV4-3 and TRBJ2-2, with TRBD1 matching 7 bases. The CDR3 loop spans 16 amino acids. Trimming cost V 3 bases and J 3 bases; bases outside gene matches: 7. Germline CDR1 reads LGHNA; CDR2 reads YSLEER. CDR3 sequence reads: CASSHATGQHTGELFF. Written as DNA, the CDR3 is TGCGCCAGCAGCCACGCTACGGGACAGCACACCGGGGAGCTGTTTTTT.

Turning to this clonotype: Just one base apart from a much larger clone, this may be a read error. This chain connects TRBV7-6 to TRBJ2-2; D remains ambiguous. Trimming pared 1 base from V and 7 bases from J, leaving 4 bases between. The CDR3 runs 12 residues. Looked up from germline, CDR1 is SGHVS and CDR2 is FNYEAQ. CDR3 residues: CASSLEIGELFF. As DNA, the CDR3 is TGTGCCAGCAGCTTAGAGATCGGGGAGCTGTTTTTT.